This TCR beta chain was recovered during a study of graft-versus-host responses after intestinal transplantation. The study's findings and limits: Some GvH clones were seen earlier in gut or blood, suggesting intestinal origin. Levels of circulating GvH clones at their peak were associated with early post-transplant HvG declines. Allografts of one patient group, those with graft-donor T cell macrochimerism, had high graft-versus-host to host-versus-graft clonal ratios.

The CDR3 loop spans 15 amino acids. Per the germline V gene, CDR1 is SGHTA and CDR2 is FQGNSA. V was cut by 3 bases and J by 0 bases, with 12 bases left in between. Comment on this clone: Antigen specificity is unknown.

Graft tissue was processed to release intraepithelial and lamina propria lymphocytes. Some clones are missing from TCRdb's copy, which holds only in-frame ones; the method was immunoSEQ multiplex PCR. The sample has 2,000 to 2,500 clones; around three quarters are singletons. The material was ileum tissue, obtained 18 days after transplant. V and J are TRBV7-2 and TRBJ2-7; D is perhaps TRBD1 or TRBD2 (5 bases each). This TCR was sampled from a human patient who received an intestinal transplant, so some T cells may come from the graft donor. For the CDR3, the DNA is TGTGCCAGCAGCTTGGGCCCTGGGGGCTCCTACGAGCAGTACTTC. This encodes CASSLGPGGSYEQYF.